The clone carrying this T cell receptor beta chain was detected many times. Amplification yielded TCR beta CDR3 regions, with RNA transcripts as the source. HTBI primers drove first-round RT-PCR of the TCR CDR3. TCRdb independently ran MiXCR on the multiplex PCR reads; one entry per CDR3 protein. The sample carries hundreds of thousands of distinct CDR3 sequences, roughly 37% recorded once. Fresh peripheral blood, about 9.9 ml, yielded the PBMCs. The data belong to a study of T cells in Graves' hyperthyroidism and ophthalmopathy. Germline V CDR1 and CDR2: SNHLY, FYNNEI. The CDR3 has 13 residues. Trimming cost V 7 bases and J 8 bases; bases outside gene matches: 7.

This chain uses TRBV2 with TRBJ1-4; 7 nucleotides match TRBD1. The receptor comes from a man between 18 and 35 years old with Graves' hyperthyroidism. The sequenced material came from blood. CDR3 sequence (DNA): TGTGCCAGCACGACAGGGCTAGGGGAAAAACTGTTTTTT. It yields the protein CASTTGLGEKLFF. The full variable domain, completed using reference TRBV2 and TRBJ1-4, is EPEVTQTPSHQVTQMGQEVILRCVPISNHLYFYWYRQILGQKVEFLVSFYNNEISEKSEIFDDQFSVERPDGSNFTLKIRSTKLEDSAMYFCASTTGLGEKLFFGSGTQLSVL.